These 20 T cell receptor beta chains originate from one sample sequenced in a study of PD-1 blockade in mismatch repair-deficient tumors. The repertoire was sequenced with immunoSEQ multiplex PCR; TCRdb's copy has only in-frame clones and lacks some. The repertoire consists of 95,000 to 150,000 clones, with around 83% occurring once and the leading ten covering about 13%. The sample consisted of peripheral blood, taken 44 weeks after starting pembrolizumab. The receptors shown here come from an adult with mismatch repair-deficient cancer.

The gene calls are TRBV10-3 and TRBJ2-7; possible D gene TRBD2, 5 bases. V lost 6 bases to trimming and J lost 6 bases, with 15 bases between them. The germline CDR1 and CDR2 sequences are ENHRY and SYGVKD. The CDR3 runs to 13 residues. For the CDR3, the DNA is TGTGCCATCAGAGGAGCGGTCCCCAGCGAGCAGTACTTC. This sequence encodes CAIRGAVPSEQYF.

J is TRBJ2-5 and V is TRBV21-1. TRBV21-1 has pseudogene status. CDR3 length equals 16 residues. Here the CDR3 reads CASSYGFGSFRETQYF. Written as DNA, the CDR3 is TGTGCCAGCAGTTACGGATTCGGATCTTTTAGGGAGACCCAGTACTTC.

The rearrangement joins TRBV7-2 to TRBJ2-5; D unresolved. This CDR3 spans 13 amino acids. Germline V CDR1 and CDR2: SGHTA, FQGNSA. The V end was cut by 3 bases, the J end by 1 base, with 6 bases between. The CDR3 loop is CASSFYAQETQYF. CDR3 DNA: TGTGCCAGCAGCTTCTATGCCCAAGAGACCCAGTACTTC.

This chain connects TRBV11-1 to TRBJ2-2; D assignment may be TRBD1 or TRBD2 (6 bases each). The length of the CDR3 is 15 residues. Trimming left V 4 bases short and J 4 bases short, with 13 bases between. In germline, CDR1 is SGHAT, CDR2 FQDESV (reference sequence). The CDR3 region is CASSSRGLGTGELFF. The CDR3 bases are TGTGCCAGCAGCTCACGGGGGCTGGGCACCGGGGAGCTGTTTTTT.

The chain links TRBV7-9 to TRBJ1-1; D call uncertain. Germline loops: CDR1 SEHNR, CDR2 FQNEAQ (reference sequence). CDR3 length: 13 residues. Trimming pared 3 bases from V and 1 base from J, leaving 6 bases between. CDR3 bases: TGTGCCAGCAGCTTCTACGGGAACACTGAAGCTTTCTTT. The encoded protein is CASSFYGNTEAFF.

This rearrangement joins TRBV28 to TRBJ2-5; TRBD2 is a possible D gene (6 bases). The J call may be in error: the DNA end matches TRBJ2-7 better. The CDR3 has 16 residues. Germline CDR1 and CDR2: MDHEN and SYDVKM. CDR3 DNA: TGTGCCAGCAGTCGCCGACCGGGACTTCCCGATTCCGAGCAGTACTTC. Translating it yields CASSRRPGLPDSEQYF.

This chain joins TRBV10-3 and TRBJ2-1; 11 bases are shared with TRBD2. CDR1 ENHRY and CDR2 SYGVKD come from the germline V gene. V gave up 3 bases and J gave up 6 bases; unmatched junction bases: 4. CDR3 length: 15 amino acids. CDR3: CAISDRLAGGNEQFF. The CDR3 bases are TGTGCCATCAGTGATAGGCTAGCGGGAGGCAATGAGCAGTTCTTC.

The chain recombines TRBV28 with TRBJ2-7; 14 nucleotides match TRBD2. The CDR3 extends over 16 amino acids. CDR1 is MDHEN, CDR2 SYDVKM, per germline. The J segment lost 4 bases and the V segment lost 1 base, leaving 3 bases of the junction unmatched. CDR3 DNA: TGTGCCAGCAGTTTATCCGGGACTAGCGGGAGATACGAGCAGTACTTC. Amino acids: CASSLSGTSGRYEQYF.

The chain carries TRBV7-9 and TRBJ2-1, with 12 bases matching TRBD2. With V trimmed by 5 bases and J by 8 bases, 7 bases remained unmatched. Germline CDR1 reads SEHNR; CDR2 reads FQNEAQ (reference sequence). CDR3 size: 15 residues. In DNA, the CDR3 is TGTGCCAGCAGCCCTAGCGGGAGGGCCTTCGATGAGCAGTTCTTC. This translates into CASSPSGRAFDEQFF.

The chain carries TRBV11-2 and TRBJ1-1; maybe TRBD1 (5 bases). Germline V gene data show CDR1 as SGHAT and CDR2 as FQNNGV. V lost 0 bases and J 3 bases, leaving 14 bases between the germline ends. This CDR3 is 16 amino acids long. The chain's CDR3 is CASSLDLGRGYTEAFF. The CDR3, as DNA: TGTGCCAGCAGCTTAGATCTCGGCCGGGGGTACACTGAAGCTTTCTTT.

The CDR3, as DNA: TGTGCCAGCAGTCCCGGGGGGAGGGCAGATACGCAGTATTTT. The encoded protein is CASSPGGRADTQYF. The chain links TRBV6-5 to TRBJ2-3; the match to TRBD2 covers 7 bases. The CDR3 loop spans 14 amino acids. The germline CDR1 and CDR2 sequences are MNHEY and SVGAGI. The V segment lost 5 bases and the J segment 4 bases; nucleotides outside the gene matches: 6.

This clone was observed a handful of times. As DNA, the CDR3 is TGTGCCTGGGCCGGAGGTACAGGGAACTACGAGCAGTACTTC. This codes for CAWAGGTGNYEQYF. The V gene is TRBV30, the J gene TRBJ2-7, with D perhaps TRBD1 (6 bases). Germline CDR1 and CDR2: GTSNPN and SVGIG (reference sequence). Deletions cut 5 bases from V and 3 bases from J, with 17 bases between. The CDR3 contains 14 residues.

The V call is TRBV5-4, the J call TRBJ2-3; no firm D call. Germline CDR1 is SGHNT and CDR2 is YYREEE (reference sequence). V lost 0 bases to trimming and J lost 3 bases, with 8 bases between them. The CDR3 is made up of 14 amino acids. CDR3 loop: CASSLDPSTDTQYF. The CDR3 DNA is TGTGCCAGCAGCTTGGATCCCAGTACAGATACGCAGTATTTT.

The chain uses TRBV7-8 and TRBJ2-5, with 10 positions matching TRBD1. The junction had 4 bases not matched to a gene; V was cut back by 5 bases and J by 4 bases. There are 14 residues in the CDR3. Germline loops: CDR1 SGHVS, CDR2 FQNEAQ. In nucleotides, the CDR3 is TGTGCCAGCAGCCCAAGGACAGGGGGAGAGACCCAGTACTTC. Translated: CASSPRTGGETQYF. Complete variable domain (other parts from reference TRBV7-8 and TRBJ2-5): GAGVSQSPRYKVAKRGQDVALRCDPISGHVSLFWYQQALGQGPEFLTYFQNEAQLDKSGLPSDRFFAERPEGSVSTLKIQRTQQEDSAVYLCASSPRTGGETQYFGPGTRLLVL.

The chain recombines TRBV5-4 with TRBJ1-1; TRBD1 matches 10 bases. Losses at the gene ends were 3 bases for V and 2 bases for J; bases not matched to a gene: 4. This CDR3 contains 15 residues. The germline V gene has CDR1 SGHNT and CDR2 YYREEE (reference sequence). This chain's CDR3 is CASSSRDRGNTEAFF. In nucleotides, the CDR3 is TGTGCCAGCAGCTCCCGGGACAGGGGTAACACTGAAGCTTTCTTT.

Written as DNA, the CDR3 is TGTGCCAGCAGAGGGATGACAGGGTTGGCTTTCTTT. This sequence encodes CASRGMTGLAFF. This chain uses TRBV2 with TRBJ1-1, with TRBD1 matching 7 bases. This CDR3 has 12 amino acids. CDR1 is SNHLY and CDR2 is FYNNEI in the germline V gene. The V gene end was trimmed by 6 bases and the J gene end by 11 bases; junction bases not matched to a gene: 9.

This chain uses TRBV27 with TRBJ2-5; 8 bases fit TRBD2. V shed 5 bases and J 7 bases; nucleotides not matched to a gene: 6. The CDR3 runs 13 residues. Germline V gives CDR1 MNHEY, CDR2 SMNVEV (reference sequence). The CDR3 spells CASSVTSEATQYF. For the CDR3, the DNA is TGTGCCAGCAGTGTGACTAGCGAGGCGACCCAGTACTTC.

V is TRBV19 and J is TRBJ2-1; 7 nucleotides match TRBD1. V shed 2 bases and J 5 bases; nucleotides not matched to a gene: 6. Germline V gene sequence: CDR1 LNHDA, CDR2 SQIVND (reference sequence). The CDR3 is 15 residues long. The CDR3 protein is CASSISPTGNNEQFF. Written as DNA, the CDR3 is TGTGCCAGTAGTATATCCCCGACAGGGAACAATGAGCAGTTCTTC.

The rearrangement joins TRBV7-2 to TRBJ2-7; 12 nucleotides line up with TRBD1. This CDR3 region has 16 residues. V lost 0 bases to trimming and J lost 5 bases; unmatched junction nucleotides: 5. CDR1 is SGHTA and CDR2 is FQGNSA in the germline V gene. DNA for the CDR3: TGTGCCAGCAGCTTAGCCTCCGGGACAGGGGGCAACGAGCAGTACTTC. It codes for CASSLASGTGGNEQYF.

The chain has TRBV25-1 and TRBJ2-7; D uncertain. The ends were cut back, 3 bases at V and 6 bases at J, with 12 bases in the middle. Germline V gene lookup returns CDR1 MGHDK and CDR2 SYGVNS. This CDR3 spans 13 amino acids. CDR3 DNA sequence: TGTGCCAGCAGTGAGGTTTATGGCGTCGAGCAGTACTTC. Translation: CASSEVYGVEQYF.